This T cell receptor (beta chain) was sequenced in a study of tumor-infiltrating lymphocytes in primary liver carcinoma (dated by TCRdb to about 2017). Regarding the study in general: The five patients, three men and two women aged 30 to 69 years, had hepatocellular carcinoma (four) or combined HCC and intrahepatic cholangiocarcinoma (one). A total of 35 or so specimens from 5 patients underwent TCRbeta repertoire sequencing, comprising about 25 tumor regions, 5 adjacent noncancerous liver tissues and 5 peripheral blood samples. For each liver tumor, the study sampled five regions along with adjacent normal tissue and blood, and applied TCRbeta repertoire sequencing, expression microarrays and whole-exome sequencing. To link TCRbeta repertoire diversity with the local molecular phenotype, the roughly 23 tumor region samples were profiled using Agilent mRNA microarrays. Repertoires from technical replicates were highly reproducible, with mean shared-clone rates roughly 0.9 and correlation coefficients above 0.98. Samples yielded roughly 3.65 to 7.5 million productive TCRbeta reads; read depth did not differ significantly between tissue types. The five patients had tumors staged T1-T3 N0M0, with maximum diameters ranging from about 4.2 to 10 cm.

Overall results and qualifications from the work: A significantly larger repertoire fraction was made up by the top 250 clones in tumors than in blood (p = 0.039). Repertoire overlap was higher between tumor regions (mean about 35%) than tumor-adjacent (approximately 17%) or tumor-blood (about 14%) pairs, consistent with antigen-driven expansion. Only about 8-24% of top clones were present in all five regions of a tumor, suggesting spatial heterogeneity of tumor-infiltrating T cells. Only a few patients were included in the study, and the authors note that the findings should be validated in a larger study. Comparison of CD4+ and CD8+ T cell repertoires was precluded by the use of bulk unsorted samples. Only the TCR beta chain was sequenced, so true repertoire diversity is likely underestimated because unpaired alpha chains were not captured.

A remark on this clonotype: No antigen is known for it. Its ends do not fully match the called genes, so a read error is possible.

Total RNA and DNA were co-extracted without cell sorting from approximately 22-30 mg of bulk tissue using the AllPrep DNA/RNA mini kit. Surgical resection was performed in China between late 2015 and 2016 on about 5 patients with histopathologically diagnosed primary liver carcinoma. At the time of sampling, the patients had chronic HBV infection and had not received any treatment. Five spatially separated regions were sampled per tumor: superior, inferior, left-lateral and right-lateral poles, plus the tumor centre. According to histology, viable tumor cells made up more than 75% of every tumor sample. Fresh tumor and adjacent tissue pieces were bisected, with one half stored in RNAlater at -80 degrees C and the other half sent for histology. A constant-region primer and ProtoScript II reverse transcriptase were used to reverse-transcribe TCRbeta-specific cDNA from around 480 ng total RNA. The TCRbeta libraries were prepared through three rounds of nested multiplex PCR following a slightly modified ARM-PCR procedure. Each of the first two PCR rounds ran for roughly 9 cycles using multiplex TRBV1-TRBV30 forward primers together with a Cbeta reverse primer. Sample barcodes and Illumina adapters were attached in a final 25-cycle PCR using Deep VentR polymerase. Before sequencing, amplicons between 200 and 500 bp were purified from gel using a QIAquick gel extraction kit. TCRbeta amplicons were sequenced on an Illumina HiSeq 2500 with 250-bp paired-end reads. Concerning the study's data processing: Reads were quality-trimmed with Trimmomatic v0.33, and paired reads were merged with FLASH v1.2.11 to recover full CDR3 sequences. V, D and J germline segments were assigned to the rearranged TCRbeta sequences using MiGEC v1.2.1b. Clonotype statistics, along with Shannon-Wiener diversity indices, were calculated using VDJtools v1.0.0. To reduce sampling bias, subsequent analyses other than the diversity analysis used only the 250 most abundant clonotypes in each sample. TCRdb applied fastp at Q25 and MiXCR to the public reads, then kept only in-frame beta chains. Each CDR3 protein gets just one entry, which takes the most common genes and DNA from the rows behind it. The V and J calls were not made by the authors but by TCRdb's processing. For this sample there are approximately 110,000 distinct CDR3 sequences; 55% to 65% appear just once. The ten largest make up around 9% of the sample.

Spanning cysteine to phenylalanine, the CDR3 consists of 12 amino acids. The only DNA kept is the CDR3, 36 bases in frame from the first base. CDR1 MNHNY and CDR2 SVGAGI were looked up in the germline V gene (reference sequence). Sequenced: liver tumor tissue from sampling region 1. Interpreted using the paper, the cell subset or site label stands for: tumor region T1, superior pole. The sequence joins TRBV6-6 to TRBJ1-4, with the D gene too uncertain to name. The origin of this receptor is a woman aged 60 to 75 with primary liver carcinoma and hepatitis B virus infection. The CDR3 has the sequence CASSYSDGKLLF. The nucleotide sequence is TGTGCCAGCAGTTACTCGGACGGAAAACTGCTTTTT.